This T cell receptor (beta chain) was identified in a study of cytotoxic CD8 clonotypes in ibrutinib-treated CLL (TCRdb year 2021). General notes on the study: In this cohort, some 14 patients were treatment-naive and ten to twelve were relapsed/refractory, while 17 to 18 had unmutated IGHV. Responses were partial in approximately 24 patients and complete in 2; after median approximately 67 months follow-up, roughly 14 stayed in remission and approximately twelve progressed. Response samples were taken after a median of roughly 12 months on treatment, ranging from about 6 to 36 months. On average, each sample had some 250,000 productive templates and 94,082 productive rearrangements. Of the approximately 86 people in the trial, about two dozen had longitudinal samples available. Cryopreserved peripheral blood mononuclear cells were collected before treatment, at response, and at either disease progression or sustained remission. All remission and progressive disease samples were collected while patients were still receiving ibrutinib. Findings and caveats that apply to the study as a whole: An increase in clonality was observed at ibrutinib response, with clonality remaining stable during sustained remission and falling back toward baseline at progression. Lymph node repertoires were not examined, and the timing of sampling was not matched between patients in sustained remission and those whose disease progressed. Baseline clonality was found to be higher than that of age-matched healthy donors and was strongly correlated with circulating CD8+ T-cell counts. Public clonotypes were rare and either shrank or stayed stable during treatment, and the rise in clonality at ibrutinib response reflected expansion of private clonotypes.

Each clonotype received, on average, about 10x coverage in deep resolution sequencing performed on a MiSeq, where the target depth lay between 1 in 1 million and 1 in 200,000 T cells. The immunoSEQ hsTCRB Kit was used to generate TCR beta libraries. Regarding the original processing steps: ImmunoSEQ Data Assistant and ImmunoSEQ Analyzer were used for data analysis, and V, D and J genes were assigned according to IMGT definitions. Clonality was computed as one minus normalized Shannon entropy of productive rearrangement frequencies, ranging from 0 to 1. Public clonotype analysis was restricted to overrepresented clonotypes comprising at least 0.05% of each patient's repertoire. Roughly 13 repertoires from age-matched healthy donors, obtained from immuneACCESS, served as clonality controls. TCRdb provides this immuneACCESS table in a form limited to in-frame rearrangements. Some clones are lacking; in checked studies, under half of them reflect an unresolved V gene, and why the rest are absent is not known. That table furnishes V, J and clone size, whereas the DNA furnished D and trimming. The sample records 200,000 or so clones, approximately 79% of which are singletons. The ten largest account for 10% to 12% of the sample.

V sheds 0 bases and J sheds 2 bases, leaving 8 bases between their ends. The germline V gene (reference sequence) supplies CDR1 MNHNY and CDR2 SVGAGI. From cysteine to phenylalanine, the CDR3 is 14 amino acids long. Of all the DNA, just the CDR3 is kept, 42 bases in frame from base 1. This clone has only one observation. Its cognate antigen has yet to be identified. Within one base of it there is no much larger clone, and no base qualities were kept. The meaning of the sample's time point label: approximately 11 months on ibrutinib. For TCR beta library preparation, roughly 2.1 micrograms of genomic DNA was extracted from cryopreserved PBMCs. High-throughput TCR beta sequencing was performed on longitudinal blood samples from CLL patients receiving ibrutinib monotherapy. The patients took part in an open-label, single-center phase 2 trial of ibrutinib monotherapy.

The sequencing here drew on PBMCs, taken after 12 months of ibrutinib treatment. This sequence was found in a human donor with chronic lymphocytic leukemia. This sequence uses TRBV6-6 and TRBJ2-7, with no confident D gene call. The CDR3 in this case is CASSYSRSAYEQYF. The nucleotide sequence is given as TGTGCCAGCAGTTACTCGAGGTCGGCCTACGAGCAGTACTTC.